These 6 T cell receptor beta chains share one sample of origin, sequenced in a study of shared clonotypes between healthy human individuals (dated by TCRdb to 2020 to 2021). The protocol used for the library was the immunoSEQ multiplex PCR assay. TCRdb stores this immuneACCESS table with in-frame sequences only. Part of the clones is absent; in the studies checked, under half of the shortfall reflects unresolved V genes, and no reason is known for the rest. This sample is represented by about 490,000 clones; 70% to 80% of them were singletons. The top ten clones comprise 10% to 15% of the sample. Sequencing input: PBMCs. The receptors stem from a woman aged 40-49 years in good health. Some clones in this sample may be carry-over from other donors' samples.

V usage is TRBV30 and J usage is TRBJ1-1; 9 bases are a match to TRBD1. The junction had 5 bases not matched to a gene; V was cut back by 2 bases and J by 1 base. This CDR3 has 15 residues. Germline V gene lookup returns CDR1 GTSNPN and CDR2 SVGIG (reference sequence). CDR3 loop: CAWSPTGQGNTEAFF. The CDR3 coding sequence is TGTGCCTGGAGTCCTACGGGACAGGGGAACACTGAAGCTTTCTTT.

The rearrangement joins TRBV5-1 to TRBJ2-5; 7 bases are a match to TRBD2. Germline loops: CDR1 SGHRS, CDR2 YFSETQ. The CDR3 is 16 amino acids. With 2 bases clipped from V and 4 bases from J, the junction kept 11 bases outside the gene matches. CDR3 sequence (DNA): TGCGCCAGCAGCTTCATGGGCGGGAGAGACGGAGAGACCCAGTACTTC. It encodes CASSFMGGRDGETQYF.

V and J are TRBV29-1 and TRBJ2-7, with D uncertain. The V gene lost 4 bases and the J gene lost 2 bases, with 9 bases spanning the gap. The germline CDR1 and CDR2 sequences are SQVTM and ANQGSEA. This CDR3 is 12 amino acids long. CDR3 residues: CSVAPVPYEQYF. The CDR3 nucleotides read TGCAGCGTTGCTCCAGTTCCCTACGAGCAGTACTTC.

The chain combines TRBV9 with TRBJ2-7; D remains ambiguous. The V and J ends lost 0 bases and 6 bases respectively, with 7 bases between them. Per the germline V gene, CDR1 is SGDLS and CDR2 is YYNGEE. This CDR3 comprises 12 residues. The CDR3 is CASSVAGSEQYF. In DNA, the CDR3 is TGTGCCAGCAGCGTAGCTGGTTCCGAGCAGTACTTC.

DNA for the CDR3: TGTGCCAGCAGCTTAGGACTAGCGGGAGACTATGAGCAGTTCTTC. Amino acids: CASSLGLAGDYEQFF. The chain links TRBV11-1 to TRBJ2-1, with 12 nucleotides matching TRBD2. The CDR3 runs to 15 residues. Germline loops: CDR1 SGHAT, CDR2 FQDESV (reference sequence). The V and J ends lost 1 base and 8 bases, in that order; junction bases with no gene match: 3.

This clone was seen a single time. The gene calls are TRBV27 and TRBJ2-1, with D perhaps TRBD1 or TRBD2 (5 bases each). Germline V gene data show CDR1 as MNHEY and CDR2 as SMNVEV (reference sequence). V was clipped by 6 bases and J by 12 bases, with 21 bases between them. The CDR3 totals 14 residues. The CDR3 nucleotides read TGTGCCAGCAGGGAAAAGGGGTCGGGGCTACCGCAGTTCTTC. Translated: CASREKGSGLPQFF.